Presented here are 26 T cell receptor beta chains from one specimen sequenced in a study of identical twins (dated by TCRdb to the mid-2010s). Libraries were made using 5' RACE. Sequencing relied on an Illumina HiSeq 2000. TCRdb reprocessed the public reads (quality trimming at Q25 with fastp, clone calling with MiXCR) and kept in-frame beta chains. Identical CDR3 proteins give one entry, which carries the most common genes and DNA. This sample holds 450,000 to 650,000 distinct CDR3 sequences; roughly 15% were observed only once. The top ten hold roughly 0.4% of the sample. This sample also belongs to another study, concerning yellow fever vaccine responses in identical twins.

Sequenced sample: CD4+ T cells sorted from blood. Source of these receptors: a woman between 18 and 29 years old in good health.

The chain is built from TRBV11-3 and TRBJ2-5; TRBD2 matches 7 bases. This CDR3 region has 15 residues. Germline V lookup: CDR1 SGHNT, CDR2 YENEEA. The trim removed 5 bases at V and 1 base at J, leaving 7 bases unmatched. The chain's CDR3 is CASSPMRLAQETQYF. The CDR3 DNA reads TGTGCCAGCAGCCCAATGAGACTAGCCCAAGAGACCCAGTACTTC.

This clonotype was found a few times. Here the CDR3 DNA reads TGTGCCAGCTCCCGGGACCACACAGATACGCAGTATTTT. It translates to CASSRDHTDTQYF. The rearrangement joins TRBV6-1 to TRBJ2-3; possibly TRBD1 or TRBD2 for D (5 bases each). Trimming took 8 bases from V and 2 from J, leaving 11 bases between them. Germline CDR1 MNHNS, CDR2 SASEGT. The CDR3 consists of 13 residues.

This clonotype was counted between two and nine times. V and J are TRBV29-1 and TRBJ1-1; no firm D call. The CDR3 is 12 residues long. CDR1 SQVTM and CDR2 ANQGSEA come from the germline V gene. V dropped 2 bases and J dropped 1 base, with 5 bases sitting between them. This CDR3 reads CSVERQNTEAFF. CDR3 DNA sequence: TGCAGCGTTGAAAGGCAGAACACTGAAGCTTTCTTT.

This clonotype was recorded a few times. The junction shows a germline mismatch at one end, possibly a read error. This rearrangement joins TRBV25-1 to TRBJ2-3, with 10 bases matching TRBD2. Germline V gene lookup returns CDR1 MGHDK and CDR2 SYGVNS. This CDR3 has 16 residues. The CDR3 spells CATSEEREGGSDTQYF. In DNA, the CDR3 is TGTGCCACCAGTGAGGAGCGGGAGGGCGGGTCAGATACGCAGTATTTT.

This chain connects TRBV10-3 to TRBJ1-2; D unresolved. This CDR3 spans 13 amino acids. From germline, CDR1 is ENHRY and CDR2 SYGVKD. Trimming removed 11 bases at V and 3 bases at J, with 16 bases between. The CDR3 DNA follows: TGTGCCTGTGCTGAGACTCCCGACTATGGCTACACCTTC. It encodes CACAETPDYGYTF.

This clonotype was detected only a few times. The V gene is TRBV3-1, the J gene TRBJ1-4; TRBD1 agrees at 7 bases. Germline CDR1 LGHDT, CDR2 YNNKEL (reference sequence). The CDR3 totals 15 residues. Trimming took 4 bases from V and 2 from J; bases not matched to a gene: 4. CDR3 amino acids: CASSLDRVTNEKLFF. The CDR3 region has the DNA TGTGCCAGCAGCCTAGACAGGGTTACTAATGAAAAACTGTTTTTT.

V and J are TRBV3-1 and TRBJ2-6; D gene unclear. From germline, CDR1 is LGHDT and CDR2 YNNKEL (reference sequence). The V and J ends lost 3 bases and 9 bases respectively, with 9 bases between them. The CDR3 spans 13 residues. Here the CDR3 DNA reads TGTGCCAGCAGCCAGGAAAAAGTCAACGTCCTGACTTTC. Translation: CASSQEKVNVLTF.

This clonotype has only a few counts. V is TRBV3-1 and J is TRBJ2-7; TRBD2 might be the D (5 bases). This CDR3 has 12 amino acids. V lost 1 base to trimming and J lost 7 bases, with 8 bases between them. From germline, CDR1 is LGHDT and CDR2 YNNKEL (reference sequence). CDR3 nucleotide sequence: TGTGCCAGCAGCCAAGCTTCGGGGGAGCAGTACTTC. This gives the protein CASSQASGEQYF.

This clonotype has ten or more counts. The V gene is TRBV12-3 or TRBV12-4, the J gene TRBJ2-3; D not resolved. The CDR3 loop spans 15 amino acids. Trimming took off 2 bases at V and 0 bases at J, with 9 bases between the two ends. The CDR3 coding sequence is TGTGCCAGCAGTTTACGGCAGACTAGCACAGATACGCAGTATTTT. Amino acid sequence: CASSLRQTSTDTQYF.

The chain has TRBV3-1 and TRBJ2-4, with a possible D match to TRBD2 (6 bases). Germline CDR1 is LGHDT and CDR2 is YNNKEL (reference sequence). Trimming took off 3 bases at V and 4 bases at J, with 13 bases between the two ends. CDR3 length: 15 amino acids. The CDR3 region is CASSQRGDSKNIQYF. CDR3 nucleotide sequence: TGTGCCAGCAGCCAGCGGGGAGATTCTAAAAACATTCAGTACTTC.

CDR3 bases: TGTGCCAGCAGTTTACAGGCTTACTACGAGCAGTACTTC. This sequence encodes CASSLQAYYEQYF. The genes are TRBV12-3 or TRBV12-4 and TRBJ2-7, with unresolved D. V shed 2 bases and J shed 3 bases, with 8 bases lying between them. CDR3 length: 13 residues.

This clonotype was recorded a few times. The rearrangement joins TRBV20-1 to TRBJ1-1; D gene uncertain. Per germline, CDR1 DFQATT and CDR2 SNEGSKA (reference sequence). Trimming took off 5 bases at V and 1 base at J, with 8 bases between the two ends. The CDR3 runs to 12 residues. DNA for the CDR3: TGCAGTGCTTCTCATGGGAACACTGAAGCTTTCTTT. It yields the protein CSASHGNTEAFF.

Here the CDR3 DNA reads TGCAGTGCGCGGCCGGGGCGGGCTAACACCGGGGAGCTGTTTTTT. Its protein is CSARPGRANTGELFF. The chain uses TRBV20-1 and TRBJ2-2; TRBD1 or TRBD2 may be the D gene (5 bases each). The CDR3 is 15 amino acids. Trimming took off 6 bases at V and 2 bases at J, with 16 bases between the two ends. CDR1 is DFQATT, CDR2 SNEGSKA, per germline (reference sequence).

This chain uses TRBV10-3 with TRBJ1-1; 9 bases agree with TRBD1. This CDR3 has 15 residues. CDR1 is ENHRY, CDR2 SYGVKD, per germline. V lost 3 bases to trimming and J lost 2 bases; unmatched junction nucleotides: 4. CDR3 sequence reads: CAISEQGARNTEAFF. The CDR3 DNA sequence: TGTGCCATCAGTGAACAGGGGGCGCGAAACACTGAAGCTTTCTTT.

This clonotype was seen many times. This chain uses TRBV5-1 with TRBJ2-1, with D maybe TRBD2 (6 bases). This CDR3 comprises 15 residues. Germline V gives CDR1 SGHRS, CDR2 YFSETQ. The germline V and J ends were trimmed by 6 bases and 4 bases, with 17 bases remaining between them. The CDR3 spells CASTPRGPTYNEQFF. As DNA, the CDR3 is TGCGCCAGCACCCCGCGGGGACCCACATACAATGAGCAGTTCTTC. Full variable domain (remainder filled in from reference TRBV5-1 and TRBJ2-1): KAGVTQTPRYLIKTRGQQVTLSCSPISGHRSVSWYQQTPGQGLQFLFEYFSETQRNKGNFPGRFSGRQFSNSRSEMNVSTLELGDSALYLCASTPRGPTYNEQFFGPGTRLTVL.

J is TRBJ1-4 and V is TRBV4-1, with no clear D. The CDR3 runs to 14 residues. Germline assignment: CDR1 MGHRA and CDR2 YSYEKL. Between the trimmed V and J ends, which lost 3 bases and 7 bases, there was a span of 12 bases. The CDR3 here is CASSHTDMGEKLFF. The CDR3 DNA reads TGCGCCAGCAGCCATACTGACATGGGTGAAAAACTGTTTTTT.

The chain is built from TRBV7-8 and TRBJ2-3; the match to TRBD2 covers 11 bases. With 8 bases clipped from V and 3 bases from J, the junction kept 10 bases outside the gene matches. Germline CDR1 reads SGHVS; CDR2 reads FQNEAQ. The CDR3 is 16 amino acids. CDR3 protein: CASAARASGGTDTQYF. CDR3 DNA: TGTGCCAGCGCCGCGAGGGCTAGCGGGGGGACAGATACGCAGTATTTT.

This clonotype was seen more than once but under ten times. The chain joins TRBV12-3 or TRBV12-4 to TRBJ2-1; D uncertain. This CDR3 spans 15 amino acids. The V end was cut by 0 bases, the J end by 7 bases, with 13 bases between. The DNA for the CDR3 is TGTGCCAGCAGTTTAGCCGCTACCTACCCAAATGAGCAGTTCTTC. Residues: CASSLAATYPNEQFF.

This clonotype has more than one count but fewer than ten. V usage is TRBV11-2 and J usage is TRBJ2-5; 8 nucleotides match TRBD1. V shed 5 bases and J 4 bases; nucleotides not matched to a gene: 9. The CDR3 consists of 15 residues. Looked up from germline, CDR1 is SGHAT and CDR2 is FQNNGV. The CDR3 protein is CASSAGQGGRETQYF. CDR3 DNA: TGTGCCAGCAGCGCCGGACAGGGTGGGAGAGAGACCCAGTACTTC.

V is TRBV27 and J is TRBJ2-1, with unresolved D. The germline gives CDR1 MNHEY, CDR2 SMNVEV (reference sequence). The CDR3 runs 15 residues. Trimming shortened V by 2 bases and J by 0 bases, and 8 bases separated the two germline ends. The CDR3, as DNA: TGTGCCAGCAGTTTAGCGGAAAGCTCCTACAATGAGCAGTTCTTC. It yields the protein CASSLAESSYNEQFF.

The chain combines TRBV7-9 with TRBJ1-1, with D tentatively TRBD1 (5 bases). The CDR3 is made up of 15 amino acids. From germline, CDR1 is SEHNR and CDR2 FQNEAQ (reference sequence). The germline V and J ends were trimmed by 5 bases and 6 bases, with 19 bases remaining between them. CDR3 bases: TGTGCCAGCAGCCCATCAAGGGGACCCACGGCTGAAGCTTTCTTT. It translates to CASSPSRGPTAEAFF.

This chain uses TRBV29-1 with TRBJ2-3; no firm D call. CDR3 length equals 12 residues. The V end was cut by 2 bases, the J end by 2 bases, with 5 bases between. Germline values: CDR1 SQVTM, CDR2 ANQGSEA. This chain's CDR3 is CSVEHSTDTQYF. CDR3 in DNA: TGCAGCGTTGAACACTCCACAGATACGCAGTATTTT.

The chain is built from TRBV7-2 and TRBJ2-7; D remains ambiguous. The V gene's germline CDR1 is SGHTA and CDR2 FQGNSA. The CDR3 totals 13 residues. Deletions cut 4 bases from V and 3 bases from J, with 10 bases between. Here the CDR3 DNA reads TGTGCCAGCAGCTATCCCCCGGACTACGAGCAGTACTTC. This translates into CASSYPPDYEQYF.

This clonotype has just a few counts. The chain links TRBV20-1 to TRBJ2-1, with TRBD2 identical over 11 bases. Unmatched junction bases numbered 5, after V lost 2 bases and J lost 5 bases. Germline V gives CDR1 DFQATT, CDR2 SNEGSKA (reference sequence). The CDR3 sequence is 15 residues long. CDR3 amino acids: CSARLTSGANNEQFF. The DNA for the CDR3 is TGCAGTGCTAGATTGACTAGCGGGGCAAACAATGAGCAGTTCTTC.

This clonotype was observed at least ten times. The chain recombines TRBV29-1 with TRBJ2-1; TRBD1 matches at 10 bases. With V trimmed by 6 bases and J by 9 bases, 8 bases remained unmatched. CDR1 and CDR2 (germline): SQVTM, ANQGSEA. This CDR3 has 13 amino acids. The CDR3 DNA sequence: TGCAGCGTGGCGAAGACAGGGGGCGTTGAGCAGTTCTTC. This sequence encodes CSVAKTGGVEQFF.

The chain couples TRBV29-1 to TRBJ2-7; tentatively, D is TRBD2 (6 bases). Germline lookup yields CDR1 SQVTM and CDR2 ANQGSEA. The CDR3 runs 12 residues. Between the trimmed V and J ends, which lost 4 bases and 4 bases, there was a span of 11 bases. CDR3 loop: CSVGQGGYEQYF. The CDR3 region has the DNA TGCAGCGTTGGCCAGGGAGGTTACGAGCAGTACTTC.